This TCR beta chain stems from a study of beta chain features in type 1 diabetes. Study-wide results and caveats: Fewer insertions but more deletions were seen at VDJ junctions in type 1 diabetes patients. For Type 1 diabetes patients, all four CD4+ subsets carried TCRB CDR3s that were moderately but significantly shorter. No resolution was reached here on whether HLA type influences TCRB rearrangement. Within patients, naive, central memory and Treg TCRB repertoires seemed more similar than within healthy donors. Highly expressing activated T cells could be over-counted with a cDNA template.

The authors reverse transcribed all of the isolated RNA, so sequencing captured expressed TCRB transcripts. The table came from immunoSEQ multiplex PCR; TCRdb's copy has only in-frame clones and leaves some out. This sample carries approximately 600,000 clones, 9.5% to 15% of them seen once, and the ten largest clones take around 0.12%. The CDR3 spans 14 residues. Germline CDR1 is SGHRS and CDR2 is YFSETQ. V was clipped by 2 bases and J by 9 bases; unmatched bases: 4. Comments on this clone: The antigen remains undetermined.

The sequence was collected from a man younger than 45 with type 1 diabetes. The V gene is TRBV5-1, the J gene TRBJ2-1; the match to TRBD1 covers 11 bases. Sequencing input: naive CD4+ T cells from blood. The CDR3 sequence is CASSFRTGGLEQFF. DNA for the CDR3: TGCGCCAGCAGCTTCCGGACAGGGGGCCTTGAGCAGTTCTTC.